Listed below are T cell receptor beta chains from one sample, sequenced in a study of lymphopenia after photon versus proton radiotherapy. Assay used: immunoSEQ multiplex PCR; TCRdb lists only in-frame clones, some missing. The table lists roughly 32,000 clones, approximately 95% of them singletons. The sequencing here drew on peripheral blood, taken from a patient treated with photon-based radiotherapy. The receptor source for this set is a woman in her 50s with cholangiocarcinoma. Both conserved end residues are part of each CDR3. The order of the fields is V gene, D gene, CDR3 protein. The D gene is left open where the match is weak.

V gene: TRBV30; D gene: .; CDR3 protein: CAWSRGSYGYTF
V gene: TRBV6-5; D gene: .; CDR3 protein: CASSHGAGGAEAFF
V gene: TRBV29-1; D gene: .; CDR3 protein: CSVGQGVTNYGYTF
V gene: TRBV18; D gene: .; CDR3 protein: CASSPDREDTF
V gene: TRBV6-1; D gene: .; CDR3 protein: CASSGTNDRVKSNQPQHF
V gene: TRBV7-9; D gene: TRBD1; CDR3 protein: CASSFSYGTGGGYTF
V gene: TRBV6-5; D gene: TRBD1; CDR3 protein: CASSSPNRGWEAFF
V gene: TRBV6-5; D gene: .; CDR3 protein: CASSYGENTEAFF
V gene: TRBV7-2; D gene: TRBD1; CDR3 protein: CASSLTGGQETQYF
V gene: TRBV6-1; D gene: .; CDR3 protein: CASSEGKGTEAFF
V gene: TRBV5-4; D gene: TRBD1; CDR3 protein: CASSSRDRGETQYF
V gene: TRBV6-6; D gene: .; CDR3 protein: CASSRTADQPQHF
V gene: TRBV27; D gene: .; CDR3 protein: CASSLSAGYGANVLTF
V gene: TRBV2; D gene: TRBD1; CDR3 protein: CASSRDRAGANVLTF
V gene: TRBV5-1; D gene: TRBD1; CDR3 protein: CASSPGGTEAFF
V gene: TRBV4-3; D gene: .; CDR3 protein: CASSQEGSGANVLTF
V gene: TRBV5-1; D gene: .; CDR3 protein: CASSAFEGNEKLFF
V gene: TRBV2; D gene: TRBD1; CDR3 protein: CASSGSVQGDGYTF
V gene: TRBV4-3; D gene: TRBD2; CDR3 protein: CASSPGLAVYEQYF
V gene: TRBV5-1; D gene: .; CDR3 protein: CASSLDLTNTEAFF
V gene: TRBV7-2; D gene: .; CDR3 protein: CASSPAQNGELFF
V gene: TRBV6-6; D gene: .; CDR3 protein: CASSYRETQYF
V gene: TRBV18; D gene: .; CDR3 protein: CAVLGANVLTF
V gene: TRBV9; D gene: .; CDR3 protein: CASSVDWGNYNEQFF
V gene: TRBV7-9; D gene: .; CDR3 protein: CASSSSGHTEAFF
V gene: TRBV7-2; D gene: TRBD2; CDR3 protein: CASSLRGGGMYNEQFF
V gene: TRBV28; D gene: .; CDR3 protein: CASSGHEQYF
V gene: TRBV5-1; D gene: .; CDR3 protein: CASSLSLGLPYEQYF
V gene: TRBV20-1; D gene: .; CDR3 protein: CSPAGREQYF
V gene: TRBV11-2; D gene: .; CDR3 protein: CASSLGITATYEQYF
V gene: TRBV10-2; D gene: .; CDR3 protein: CASNEGLNTEAFF
V gene: TRBV11-2; D gene: TRBD2; CDR3 protein: CASSLSNRKTSAIGYEQYF
V gene: TRBV9; D gene: TRBD1; CDR3 protein: CASSPRTGATEAFF
V gene: TRBV29-1; D gene: .; CDR3 protein: CSARPNQETQYF
V gene: TRBV27; D gene: .; CDR3 protein: CASSLHQGRGNTGELFF
V gene: TRBV5-6; D gene: .; CDR3 protein: CASSSPGTWGDGETQYF
V gene: TRBV7-2; D gene: .; CDR3 protein: CASSLRGGDTIYF
V gene: TRBV6-6; D gene: TRBD1; CDR3 protein: CASREGQGNYGYTF
V gene: TRBV5-4; D gene: .; CDR3 protein: CASSFKGVNTEAFF
V gene: TRBV27; D gene: .; CDR3 protein: CASSFDTDTQYF
V gene: TRBV9; D gene: TRBD1; CDR3 protein: CASSDDRGNFHEQFF
V gene: TRBV7-2; D gene: .; CDR3 protein: CASSLLGAGFYGYTF
V gene: TRBV4-1; D gene: .; CDR3 protein: CASSLLPQETQYF
V gene: TRBV7-2; D gene: .; CDR3 protein: CASSLTNYNEQFF
V gene: TRBV30; D gene: .; CDR3 protein: CAWGGGYEQYF
V gene: TRBV18; D gene: TRBD1; CDR3 protein: CASSPPPGTDSYGYTF
V gene: TRBV19; D gene: .; CDR3 protein: CASSIGPLPPLHF
V gene: TRBV6-1; D gene: .; CDR3 protein: CASSGGANTGELFF
V gene: TRBV6-1; D gene: .; CDR3 protein: CASLSSPNQPQHF